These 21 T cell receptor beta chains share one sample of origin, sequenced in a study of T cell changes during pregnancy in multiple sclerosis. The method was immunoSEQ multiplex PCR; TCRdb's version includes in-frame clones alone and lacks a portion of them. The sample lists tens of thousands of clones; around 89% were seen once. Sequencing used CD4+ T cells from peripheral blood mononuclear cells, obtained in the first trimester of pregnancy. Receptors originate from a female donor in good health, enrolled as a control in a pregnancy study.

CDR3 DNA: TGTGCCAGCAGCTACGACAGGACCTACGAGCAGTACTTC. Its protein product is CASSYDRTYEQYF. The chain carries TRBV7-2 and TRBJ2-7; the D gene is possibly TRBD1 (6 bases). The CDR3 length is 13 residues. Germline V lookup: CDR1 SGHTA, CDR2 FQGNSA. Trimming left V 4 bases short and J 2 bases short, with 9 bases between. The variable domain in full, with the rest retrieved from reference TRBV7-2 and TRBJ2-7, is GAGVSQSPSNKVTEKGKDVELRCDPISGHTALYWYRQSLGQGLEFLIYFQGNSAPDKSGLPSDRFSAERTGGSVSTLTIQRTQQEDSAVYLCASSYDRTYEQYFGPGTRLTVT.

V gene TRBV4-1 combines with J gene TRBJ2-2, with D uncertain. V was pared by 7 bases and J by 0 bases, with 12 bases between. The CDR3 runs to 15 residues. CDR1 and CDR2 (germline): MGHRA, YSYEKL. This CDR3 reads CASTSETSNTGELFF. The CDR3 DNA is TGCGCCAGCACCTCCGAGACATCGAACACCGGGGAGCTGTTTTTT.

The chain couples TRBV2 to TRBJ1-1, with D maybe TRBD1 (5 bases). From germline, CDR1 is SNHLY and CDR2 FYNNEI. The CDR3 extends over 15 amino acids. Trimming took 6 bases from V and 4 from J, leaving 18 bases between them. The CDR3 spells CASSKDHQGVTEAFF. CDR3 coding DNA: TGTGCCAGCAGCAAAGATCACCAGGGTGTCACTGAAGCTTTCTTT.

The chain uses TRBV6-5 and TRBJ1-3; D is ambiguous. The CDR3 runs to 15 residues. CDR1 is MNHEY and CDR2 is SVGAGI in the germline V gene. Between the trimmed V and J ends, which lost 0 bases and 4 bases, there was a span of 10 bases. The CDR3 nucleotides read TGTGCCAGCAGTTACTCGACCGGGTCAGGAAACACCATATATTTT. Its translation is CASSYSTGSGNTIYF.

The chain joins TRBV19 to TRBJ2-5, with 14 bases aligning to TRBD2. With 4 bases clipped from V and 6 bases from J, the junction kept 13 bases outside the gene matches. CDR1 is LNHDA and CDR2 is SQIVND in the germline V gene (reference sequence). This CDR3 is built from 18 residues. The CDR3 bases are TGTGCCAGTAGTACGAAGGGACTAGCGGGAGAGTTTGTAAAGACCCAGTACTTC. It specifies CASSTKGLAGEFVKTQYF.

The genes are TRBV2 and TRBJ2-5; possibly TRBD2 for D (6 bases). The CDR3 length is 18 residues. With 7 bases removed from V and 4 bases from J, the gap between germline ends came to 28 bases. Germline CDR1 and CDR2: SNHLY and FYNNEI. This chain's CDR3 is CASKRFFYGRLEGETQYF. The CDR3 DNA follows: TGTGCCAGCAAACGATTTTTCTACGGGAGACTGGAGGGAGAGACCCAGTACTTC.

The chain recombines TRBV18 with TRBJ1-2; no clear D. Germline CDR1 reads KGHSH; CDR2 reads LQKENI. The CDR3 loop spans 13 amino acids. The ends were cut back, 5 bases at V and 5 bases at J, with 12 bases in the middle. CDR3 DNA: TGTGCCAGCTCAGAGGGAACATATTATGGCTACACCTTC. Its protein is CASSEGTYYGYTF.

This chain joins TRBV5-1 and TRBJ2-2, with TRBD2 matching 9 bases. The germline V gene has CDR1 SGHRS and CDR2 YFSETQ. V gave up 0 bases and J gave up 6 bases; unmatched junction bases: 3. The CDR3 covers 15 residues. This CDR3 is CASSLVSGSPGELFF. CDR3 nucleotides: TGCGCCAGCAGCTTGGTTAGCGGGAGCCCCGGGGAGCTGTTTTTT.

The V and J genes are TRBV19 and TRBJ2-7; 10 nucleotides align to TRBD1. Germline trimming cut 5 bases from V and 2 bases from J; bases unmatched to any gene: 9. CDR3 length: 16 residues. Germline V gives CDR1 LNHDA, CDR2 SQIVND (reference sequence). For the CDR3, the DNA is TGTGCCAGTAGTGTCATACGGGACAGGGGTACCTACGAGCAGTACTTC. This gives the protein CASSVIRDRGTYEQYF.

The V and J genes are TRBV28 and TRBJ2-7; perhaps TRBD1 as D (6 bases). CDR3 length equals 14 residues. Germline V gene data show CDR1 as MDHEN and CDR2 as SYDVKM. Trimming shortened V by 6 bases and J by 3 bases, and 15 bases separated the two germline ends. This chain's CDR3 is CASRRTVVHYEQYF. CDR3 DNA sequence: TGTGCCAGCAGGCGGACAGTAGTACACTACGAGCAGTACTTC.

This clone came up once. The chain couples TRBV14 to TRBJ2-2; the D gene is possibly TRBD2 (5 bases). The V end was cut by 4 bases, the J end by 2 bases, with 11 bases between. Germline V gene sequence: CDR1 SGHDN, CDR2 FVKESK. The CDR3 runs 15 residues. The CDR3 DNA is TGTGCCAGCAGCCTGGACTTTTTCAACACCGGGGAGCTGTTTTTT. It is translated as CASSLDFFNTGELFF.

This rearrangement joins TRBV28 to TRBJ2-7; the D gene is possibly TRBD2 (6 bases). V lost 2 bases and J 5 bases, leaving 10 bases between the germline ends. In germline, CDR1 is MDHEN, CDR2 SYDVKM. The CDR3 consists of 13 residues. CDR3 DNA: TGTGCCAGCAGTTTAGAGAGGAGGGACGAGCAGTACTTC. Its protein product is CASSLERRDEQYF. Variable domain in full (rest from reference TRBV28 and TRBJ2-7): DVKVTQSSRYLVKRTGEKVFLECVQDMDHENMFWYRQDPGLGLRLIYFSYDVKMKEKGDIPEGYSVSREKKERFSLILESASTNQTSMYLCASSLERRDEQYFGPGTRLTVT.

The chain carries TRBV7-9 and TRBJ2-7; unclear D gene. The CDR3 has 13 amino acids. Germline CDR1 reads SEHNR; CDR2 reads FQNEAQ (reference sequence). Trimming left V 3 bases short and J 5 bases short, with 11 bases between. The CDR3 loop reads CASSLALEDEQYF. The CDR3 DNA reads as TGTGCCAGCAGCTTGGCCCTTGAGGACGAGCAGTACTTC.

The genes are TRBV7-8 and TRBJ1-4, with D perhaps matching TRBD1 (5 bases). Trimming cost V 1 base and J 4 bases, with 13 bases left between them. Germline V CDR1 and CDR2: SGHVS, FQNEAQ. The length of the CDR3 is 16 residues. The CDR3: CASSLEIGQGNEKLFF. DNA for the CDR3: TGTGCCAGCAGCTTAGAGATCGGGCAGGGTAATGAAAAACTGTTTTTT.

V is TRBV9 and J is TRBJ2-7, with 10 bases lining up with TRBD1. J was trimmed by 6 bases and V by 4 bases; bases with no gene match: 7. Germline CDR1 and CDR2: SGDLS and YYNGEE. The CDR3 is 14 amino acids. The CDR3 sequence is CASSQPGTGAEQYF. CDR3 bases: TGTGCCAGCAGCCAACCCGGGACAGGGGCCGAGCAGTACTTC. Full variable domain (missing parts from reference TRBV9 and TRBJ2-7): DSGVTQTPKHLITATGQRVTLRCSPRSGDLSVYWYQQSLDQGLQFLIQYYNGEERAKGNILERFSAQQFPDLHSELNLSSLELGDSALYFCASSQPGTGAEQYFGPGTRLTVT.

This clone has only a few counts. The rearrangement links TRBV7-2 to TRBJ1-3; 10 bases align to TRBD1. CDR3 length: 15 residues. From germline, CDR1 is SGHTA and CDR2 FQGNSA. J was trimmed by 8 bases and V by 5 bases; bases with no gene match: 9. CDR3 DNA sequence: TGTGCCAGCAGCCTGTCCGGGACAGGGGTAGACACCATATATTTT. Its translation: CASSLSGTGVDTIYF.

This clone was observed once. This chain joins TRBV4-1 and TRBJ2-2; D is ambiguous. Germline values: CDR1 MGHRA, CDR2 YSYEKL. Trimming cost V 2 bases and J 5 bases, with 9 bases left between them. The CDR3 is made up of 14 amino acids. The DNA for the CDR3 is TGCGCCAGCAGCCAATCGGGTTTTACCGGGGAGCTGTTTTTT. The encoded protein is CASSQSGFTGELFF.

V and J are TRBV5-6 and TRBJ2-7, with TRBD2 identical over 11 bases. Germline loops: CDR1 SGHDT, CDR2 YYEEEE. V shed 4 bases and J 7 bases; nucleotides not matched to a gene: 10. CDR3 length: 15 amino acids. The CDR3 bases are TGTGCCAGCAGCCCGATAGCGGGAGGGCCTGGAGAGCAGTACTTC. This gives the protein CASSPIAGGPGEQYF.

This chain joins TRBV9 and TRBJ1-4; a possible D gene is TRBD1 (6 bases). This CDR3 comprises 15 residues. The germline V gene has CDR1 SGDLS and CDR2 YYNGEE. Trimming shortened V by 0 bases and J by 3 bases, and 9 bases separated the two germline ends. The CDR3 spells CASSVGGGPNEKLFF. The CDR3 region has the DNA TGTGCCAGCAGCGTAGGGGGGGGCCCTAATGAAAAACTGTTTTTT. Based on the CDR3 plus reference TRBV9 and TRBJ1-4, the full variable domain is DSGVTQTPKHLITATGQRVTLRCSPRSGDLSVYWYQQSLDQGLQFLIQYYNGEERAKGNILERFSAQQFPDLHSELNLSSLELGDSALYFCASSVGGGPNEKLFFGSGTQLSVL.

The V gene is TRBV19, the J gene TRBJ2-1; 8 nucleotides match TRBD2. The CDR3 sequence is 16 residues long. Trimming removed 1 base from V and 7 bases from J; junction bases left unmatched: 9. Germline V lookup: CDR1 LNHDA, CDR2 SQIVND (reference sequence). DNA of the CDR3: TGTGCCAGTAGTATAGCGGGGGGGCCAGTCAGGAATGAGCAGTTCTTC. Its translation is CASSIAGGPVRNEQFF.

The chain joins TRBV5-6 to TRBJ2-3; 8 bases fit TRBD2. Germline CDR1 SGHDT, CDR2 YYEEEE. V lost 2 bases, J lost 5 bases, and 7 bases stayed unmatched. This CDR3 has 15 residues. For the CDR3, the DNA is TGTGCCAGCAGCTTCGCGGGGGGCCAGGTAGATACGCAGTATTTT. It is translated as CASSFAGGQVDTQYF.